The present T cell receptor beta chain was sequenced within a study of early T cells in non-severe SARS-CoV-2 infection. At the level of the study: The chains were unpaired, and the sequenced material was bulk RNA from unsorted whole blood.

This clonotype was counted a few times. TCRdb used MiXCR to reprocess the 5' RACE reads, holding one entry per CDR3 protein. The sample has about 54,000 distinct CDR3 sequences, 7.7% seen once. The receptor was derived from an adult who was a healthcare worker with PCR-confirmed SARS-CoV-2 infection or an uninfected control (not recorded which). The input for sequencing was whole blood, taken at baseline.

Here the CDR3 reads CASSDTGTPPYEQYF. CDR3 bases: TGTGCCAGCTCGGACACCGGGACGCCTCCCTACGAGCAGTACTTC. The chain couples TRBV18 to TRBJ2-7, with D perhaps TRBD1 or TRBD2 (5 bases each). CDR3 length equals 15 residues. Trimming pared 6 bases from V and 2 bases from J, leaving 17 bases between. Germline CDR1 reads KGHSH; CDR2 reads LQKENI.